The present TCR beta chain was sequenced within a study of blood T cell repertoires in COVID-19. Only in-frame clones appear in the TCRdb table, and some are missing; sequencing was by immunoSEQ multiplex PCR. The table has roughly 260,000 clones, 90% to 95% seen once. CDR1 and CDR2 from the germline V gene are MNHEY and SVGAGI. J gave up 6 bases and V 6 bases, and 5 bases lay outside the gene matches. The CDR3 extends over 13 amino acids. The sample consisted of PBMCs or T cells enriched from blood (not recorded which). The sequence was obtained from a woman between 18 and 30 years old who had recovered from COVID-19. The chain employs TRBV6-5 and TRBJ1-5; 7 nucleotides agree with TRBD1. The CDR3 loop is CASSQGGSQPQHF. The CDR3 nucleotides are TGTGCCAGCAGCCAGGGGGGAAGTCAGCCCCAGCATTTT.